The 10 T cell receptor beta chains in this list originate from one sample, sequenced in a study of glioma-infiltrating T cells after dendritic cell vaccination (dated by TCRdb to 2016 to 2017). Libraries were built with the immunoSEQ multiplex PCR assay. Here the immuneACCESS table is served through TCRdb, limited to in-frame sequences with V and J called. Missing clones are a known gap in these copies; in checked studies unresolved V genes cover under half, and the rest lacks a known reason. Across this sample there are around 100,000 clones, with about four fifths seen only once. 9.5% to 15% of the sample rests with the top ten. The source material was blood, sampled before dendritic cell vaccination. Receptor source: a human donor with glioblastoma.

This clone showed up just once. The chain carries TRBV15 and TRBJ1-4; D gene uncertain. This CDR3 has 14 residues. From germline, CDR1 is LNHNV and CDR2 YYDKDF (reference sequence). The germline V and J ends were trimmed by 1 base and 6 bases, with 9 bases remaining between them. CDR3: CATSRVNRDEKLFF. CDR3 DNA: TGTGCCACCAGCAGAGTTAACCGGGATGAAAAACTGTTTTTT.

The genes are TRBV21-1 and TRBJ1-1. TRBV21-1 is tagged as a pseudogene. The CDR3 is 16 amino acids. The CDR3 DNA follows: TGTGCCAGCACCTCTCGGCGAATGGCTAGGGAGACTGAAGCTTTCTTT. Translated: CASTSRRMARETEAFF.

The chain carries TRBV5-4 and TRBJ2-5; TRBD2 matches 14 bases. With V trimmed by 5 bases and J by 5 bases, 11 bases remained unmatched. There are 17 residues in the CDR3. In germline, CDR1 is SGHNT, CDR2 YYREEE (reference sequence). DNA of the CDR3: TGTGCCAGCAGATTAGGGACTAGCGGGGGCTGGGGGGAGACCCAGTACTTC. Protein sequence: CASRLGTSGGWGETQYF.

The chain carries TRBV11-2 and TRBJ2-1; weak D call: TRBD2 (7 bases). The V end lost 7 bases, the J end lost 6 bases, and 16 bases lay between the germline ends. Per the germline V gene, CDR1 is SGHAT and CDR2 is FQNNGV. CDR3 length: 14 residues. The CDR3 is CASNTPGGLNEQFF. The CDR3, as DNA: TGTGCCAGCAACACCCCCGGGGGGCTCAATGAGCAGTTCTTC.

The rearrangement joins TRBV13 to TRBJ1-1; maybe TRBD1 (6 bases). This CDR3 spans 14 amino acids. Trimming removed 5 bases from V and 2 bases from J, with 12 bases in between. The germline V gene has CDR1 PRHDT and CDR2 FYEKMQ (reference sequence). The CDR3 sequence: CASSEETGNTEAFF. CDR3 bases: TGTGCCAGCAGCGAGGAGACAGGCAACACTGAAGCTTTCTTT. The whole variable domain, filled in from reference TRBV13 and TRBJ1-1, reads AAGVIQSPRHLIKEKRETATLKCYPIPRHDTVYWYQQGPGQDPQFLISFYEKMQSDKGSIPDRFSAQQFSDYHSELNMSSLELGDSALYFCASSEETGNTEAFFGQGTRLTVV.

The rearrangement joins TRBV9 to TRBJ1-5, with 7 bases fitting TRBD1. The CDR3 extends over 15 amino acids. CDR1 and CDR2 (germline): SGDLS, YYNGEE. V shed 0 bases and J 5 bases; nucleotides not matched to a gene: 5. The CDR3 nucleotides read TGTGCCAGCAGCGTAGTACAGGGGACACATCAGCCCCAGCATTTT. Protein sequence: CASSVVQGTHQPQHF.

V gene TRBV5-1 combines with J gene TRBJ2-7; 8 nucleotides line up with TRBD1. CDR1 is SGHRS, CDR2 YFSETQ, per germline. This CDR3 contains 14 residues. J was trimmed by 9 bases and V by 0 bases; bases with no gene match: 8. CDR3 residues: CASSLEGQEEGQYF. The CDR3 DNA reads as TGCGCCAGCAGCTTGGAGGGACAGGAAGAAGGGCAGTACTTC.

This sequence joins TRBV2 and TRBJ1-5; possibly TRBD1 for D (5 bases). CDR3 size: 13 residues. Germline-derived CDR1 and CDR2 are SNHLY and FYNNEI. V shed 8 bases and J shed 7 bases, with 15 bases lying between them. CDR3 bases: TGTGCCAGCCAACGGGACGGGAGCCAGCCCCAGCATTTT. Translating it yields CASQRDGSQPQHF.

The genes are TRBV11-2 and TRBJ2-1, with no clear D. Germline V gene sequence: CDR1 SGHAT, CDR2 FQNNGV. This CDR3 region has 17 residues. Trimming took 1 base from V and 0 from J, leaving 13 bases between them. Written as DNA, the CDR3 is TGTGCCAGCAGCTTAGCCTGGCACGTCAGCTCCTACAATGAGCAGTTCTTC. Its protein product is CASSLAWHVSSYNEQFF.

V and J are TRBV4-1 and TRBJ1-4; the D gene is possibly TRBD1 (5 bases). There are 14 residues in the CDR3. The germline V gene has CDR1 MGHRA and CDR2 YSYEKL. Trimming left V 8 bases short and J 4 bases short, with 14 bases between. The CDR3 region is CASPDRYRNEKLFF. The CDR3 DNA sequence: TGCGCCAGCCCTGACAGATACCGTAATGAAAAACTGTTTTTT.